Shown below are 5 T cell receptor beta chains from a single sample sequenced in a study of T cell responses to AZD1222 COVID-19 vaccine. TCRdb keeps only in-frame clones here, not all; method: immunoSEQ multiplex PCR. The sample has 90,000 to 100,000 clones, about 88% seen once. This sample comprised peripheral blood, obtained 28 days after the second AZD1222 dose. These receptors were obtained from an adult who received the AZD1222 COVID-19 vaccine.

The chain has TRBV7-3 and TRBJ2-3; 7 bases align to TRBD1. Germline-derived CDR1 and CDR2 are SGHTA and FQGTGA. The CDR3 spans 14 residues. Losses at the gene ends were 5 bases for V and 1 base for J; bases not matched to a gene: 3. The chain's CDR3 is CASSPDRGTDTQYF. The CDR3 nucleotides read TGTGCCAGCAGCCCAGACAGGGGCACAGATACGCAGTATTTT.

The chain joins TRBV4-2 to TRBJ1-3; weak D call: TRBD1 (5 bases). The V end lost 2 bases, the J end lost 3 bases, and 17 bases lay between the germline ends. This CDR3 region has 17 residues. CDR1 and CDR2 (germline): LGHNA, YNFKEQ. In DNA, the CDR3 is TGTGCCAGCAGCCAACAACCGTCTCAGGGACTTGGAAACACCATATATTTT. It translates to CASSQQPSQGLGNTIYF.

The V call is TRBV11-1, the J call TRBJ2-1, with D unresolved. The CDR3 has 12 residues. Germline CDR1 reads SGHAT; CDR2 reads FQDESV (reference sequence). The V end was cut by 5 bases, the J end by 10 bases, with 12 bases between. The CDR3 reads CASSGLAEEQFF. CDR3 bases: TGTGCCAGCAGCGGCCTGGCCGAGGAGCAGTTCTTC.

V is TRBV5-1 and J is TRBJ2-5; TRBD2 matches 9 bases. Trimming took 0 bases from V and 5 from J; bases not matched to a gene: 2. The length of the CDR3 is 14 residues. Per the germline V gene, CDR1 is SGHRS and CDR2 is YFSETQ. CDR3 loop: CASSLVSGRETQYF. CDR3 DNA sequence: TGCGCCAGCAGCTTGGTGAGCGGGAGGGAGACCCAGTACTTC.

V is TRBV21-1 and J is TRBJ2-7; no check of the table's D call, TRBD2, against the DNA was made. TRBV21-1 is listed as a pseudogene. The CDR3 has 16 amino acids. This chain's CDR3 is CASTSGRGQVSYEQYF. CDR3 nucleotides: TGTGCCAGCACCAGTGGACGGGGTCAAGTCTCCTACGAGCAGTACTTC.